The rows below give T cell receptor beta chains drawn from one sample of a study of blood T cell repertoires in COVID-19. Clones were read by immunoSEQ multiplex PCR, and TCRdb kept only the in-frame ones, dropping some. The table records tens of thousands of clones, 90% of them present only once. The sequenced sample was peripheral blood. The receptors originated from a man in his 70s with acute or convalescent COVID-19. The CDR3 runs from the conserved cysteine through the conserved F or W. D genes are given only for firm matches. The size field is filled for only some rows; it gives once, few, many or a size class.

j_call v_call clone_size d_call cdr3_aa cdr3_nt
TRBJ1-6 TRBV5-6 once TRBD1 CASSTRTGRDSPLHF TGTGCCAGCAGCACGCGGACAGGGAGGGACTCACCCCTCCACTTT
TRBJ1-1 TRBV7-9 . . CASSSSDRMNTEAFF TGTGCCAGCAGCTCCTCAGACAGGATGAACACTGAAGCTTTCTTT
TRBJ2-5 TRBV5-4 . . CASSSNRAQYF TGTGCCAGCAGTTCAAATCGGGCCCAGTACTTC
TRBJ1-1 TRBV5-1 once TRBD1 CASTEYTGANTEAFF TGCGCCAGCACCGAATATACAGGGGCGAACACTGAAGCTTTCTTT
TRBJ2-3 TRBV6-2/TRBV6-3 . . CASSQVADTQYF TGTGCCAGCAGTCAGGTGGCTGATACGCAGTATTTT
TRBJ1-1 TRBV10-3 few TRBD1 CAISGPGQGSTEAFF TGTGCCATCAGTGGGCCGGGACAGGGAAGCACTGAAGCTTTCTTT
TRBJ2-5 TRBV6-6 . . CASTPSSTTQYF TGTGCCAGCACCCCCTCTTCTACGACCCAGTACTTC
TRBJ2-7 TRBV27 . . CASSSFYEQYF TGTGCCAGCAGTTCCTTCTACGAGCAGTACTTC
TRBJ2-1 TRBV4-3 . TRBD2 CASSQSLARTSGSNEQFF TGCGCCAGCAGCCAATCCTTAGCTAGGACTAGCGGGAGCAATGAGCAGTTCTTC
TRBJ2-1 TRBV4-2 . . CASSPQGSGGAYNEQFF TGTGCCAGCAGCCCGCAAGGTAGCGGAGGGGCTTACAATGAGCAGTTCTTC
TRBJ2-7 TRBV5-1 . . CASSLSAANPYEQYF TGCGCCAGCAGCTTGTCAGCGGCCAACCCCTACGAGCAGTACTTC
TRBJ2-3 TRBV5-1 . TRBD1 CASSFGQATDTQYF TGCGCCAGCAGCTTTGGACAGGCCACAGATACGCAGTATTTT
TRBJ2-3 TRBV28 . . CASSSVKGAVNTDTQYF TGTGCCAGCAGTTCTGTAAAGGGAGCGGTAAACACAGATACGCAGTATTTT
TRBJ2-7 TRBV6-5 once . CASSSSGPYEQYF TGTGCCAGCAGTTCCAGCGGGCCCTACGAGCAGTACTTC
TRBJ1-1 TRBV7-2 few . CASSLAAGGIRAEAFF TGTGCCAGCAGCTTAGCGGCCGGAGGGATTCGCGCTGAAGCTTTCTTT
TRBJ2-7 TRBV7-2 . TRBD2 CASSLTGRSYEQYF TGTGCCAGCAGCTTGACCGGGAGGTCCTACGAGCAGTACTTC
TRBJ2-6 TRBV2 . . CASSEVAGANVLTF TGTGCCAGCAGTGAAGTAGCTGGGGCCAACGTCCTGACTTTC
TRBJ2-2 TRBV4-3 . . CASSQERVGLLNTGELFF TGCGCCAGCAGCCAAGAGAGGGTTGGGCTACTAAACACCGGGGAGCTGTTTTTT
TRBJ1-1 TRBV7-3 . TRBD1 CASSPTGRSAEAFF TGTGCCAGCAGCCCGACAGGGCGTTCGGCTGAAGCTTTCTTT
TRBJ1-2 TRBV19 . . CASSIESGDYGYTF TGTGCCAGTAGTATAGAGTCCGGGGACTATGGCTACACCTTC
TRBJ2-1 TRBV19 . . CASGGGRNEQFF TGTGCCAGTGGTGGGGGCCGCAATGAGCAGTTCTTC
TRBJ1-2 TRBV4-2 . TRBD1 CASSPSPGQGNYGYTF TGTGCCAGCAGCCCAAGTCCGGGACAGGGAAACTATGGCTACACCTTC
TRBJ2-1 TRBV6-4 . TRBD2 CASSDSSGSYNEQFF TGTGCCAGCAGTGACTCTAGCGGGTCCTACAATGAGCAGTTCTTC